This TCR beta chain was sequenced for a study of response to subunit inactivated influenza vaccine. General study points: Seasonal influenza vaccination, on each occasion, was suggested by the authors to recruit few new T cells.

This clonotype was recorded many times. Its antigen is still unknown. TCRdb reprocessed the RT-PCR reads with MiXCR, giving one entry per CDR3 protein. The table has around 650,000 distinct CDR3 sequences, 15% to 17% seen once. The sequence was obtained from a man between 50 and 59 years old who received an inactivated influenza vaccine. Source: PBMCs from blood, taken roughly 13 days after vaccination.

The CDR3 nucleotides are TGTGCCTTCAGCTCCTACAATGAGCAGTTCTTC. It is translated as CAFSSYNEQFF. The chain links TRBV30 to TRBJ2-1, with D uncertain. Germline V gene data show CDR1 as GTSNPN and CDR2 as SVGIG (reference sequence). The V end lost 7 bases, the J end lost 0 bases, and 4 bases lay between the germline ends. This CDR3 spans 11 amino acids.